This TCR beta chain was profiled in a study of T-cell reconstitution after alpha-beta-depleted transplantation in children. The trim removed 2 bases at V and 4 bases at J, leaving 2 bases unmatched. In germline, CDR1 is LGHNA, CDR2 YSLEER. The CDR3 covers 14 residues. The TCRbeta library incorporated unique molecular identifiers. Via MiXCR, TCRdb re-called the PCR reads, giving one row per CDR3 protein. The top ten clones hold approximately 2.9% of a sample with more than 150,000 distinct CDR3 sequences, approximately 6.6% of them seen once. In its sample, this clonotype was seen many times. The chain recombines TRBV4-3 with TRBJ2-1, with 7 bases matching TRBD2. The sequence derives from a human donor who donated a stem cell graft to a child with Wiskott-Aldrich syndrome. The material sequenced was PBMCs from the stem cell graft donor, taken from the stem cell graft. The CDR3: CASSQLAAYNEQFF. The CDR3 region has the DNA TGCGCCAGCAGCCAACTAGCGGCTTACAATGAGCAGTTCTTC.